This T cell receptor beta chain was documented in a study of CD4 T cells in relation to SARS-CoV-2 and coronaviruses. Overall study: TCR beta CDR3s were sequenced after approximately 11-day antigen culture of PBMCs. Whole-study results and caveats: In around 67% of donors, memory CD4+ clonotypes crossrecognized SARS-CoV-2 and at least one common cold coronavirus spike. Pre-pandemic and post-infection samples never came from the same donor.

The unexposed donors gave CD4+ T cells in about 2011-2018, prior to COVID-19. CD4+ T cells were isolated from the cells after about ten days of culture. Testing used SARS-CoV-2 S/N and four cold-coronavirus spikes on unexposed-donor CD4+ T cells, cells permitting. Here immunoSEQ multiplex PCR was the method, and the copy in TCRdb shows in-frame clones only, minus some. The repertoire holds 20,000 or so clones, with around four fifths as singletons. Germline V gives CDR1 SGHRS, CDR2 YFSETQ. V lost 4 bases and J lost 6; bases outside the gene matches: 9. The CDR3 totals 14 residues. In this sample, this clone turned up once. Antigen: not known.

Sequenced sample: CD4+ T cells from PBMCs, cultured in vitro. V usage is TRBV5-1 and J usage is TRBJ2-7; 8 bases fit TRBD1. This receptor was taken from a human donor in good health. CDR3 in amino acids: CASSTGQGIGEQYF. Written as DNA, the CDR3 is TGCGCCAGCAGCACTGGACAGGGAATCGGCGAGCAGTACTTC.